The entry below gives a single T cell receptor (beta chain) sequence along with its context. The source material, roughly 18-30 mg of unsorted bulk tissue, was used to co-extract RNA and DNA. Among the patients, all had chronic HBV infection and none had been treated. The sample originates from a study of tumor-infiltrating lymphocytes in primary liver carcinoma. About the study: Staging placed the tumors at T1-T3 N0M0, and they measured about 4.2 to 10 cm across. Samples had roughly 3.65 to 8 million productive TCRbeta reads, comparable between tissue types.

With approximately 470 ng total RNA as template and a constant-region primer, TCR beta cDNA was made. Amplification in three nested multiplex PCR rounds with slightly modified ARM-PCR gave rise to TCR beta libraries. In the first two PCR rounds, TRBV1-TRBV30 forward primers were paired with a C-beta reverse primer, and each round lasted approximately 10 cycles. MiXCR, run by TCRdb on the multiplex PCR reads, gives a single entry per CDR3 protein. The top ten hold roughly 15% of the sample, which has around 71,000 distinct CDR3 sequences, over 70% seen once. The length of the CDR3 is 14 residues. From germline, CDR1 is SQVTM and CDR2 ANQGSEA. V was shortened by 5 bases and J by 3 bases, with 14 bases between the two germline ends.

The chain combines TRBV29-1 with TRBJ2-1; D unresolved. Sequencing was carried out using liver tumor tissue from sampling region 4. Subset indicated: tumor region T4, right-lateral pole. This receptor was identified in a woman aged 60-70 years with primary liver carcinoma and hepatitis B virus infection. In DNA, the CDR3 is TGCAGCGTTCATCAGACCTGGTGCTACAATGAGCAGTTCTTC. It encodes CSVHQTWCYNEQFF.